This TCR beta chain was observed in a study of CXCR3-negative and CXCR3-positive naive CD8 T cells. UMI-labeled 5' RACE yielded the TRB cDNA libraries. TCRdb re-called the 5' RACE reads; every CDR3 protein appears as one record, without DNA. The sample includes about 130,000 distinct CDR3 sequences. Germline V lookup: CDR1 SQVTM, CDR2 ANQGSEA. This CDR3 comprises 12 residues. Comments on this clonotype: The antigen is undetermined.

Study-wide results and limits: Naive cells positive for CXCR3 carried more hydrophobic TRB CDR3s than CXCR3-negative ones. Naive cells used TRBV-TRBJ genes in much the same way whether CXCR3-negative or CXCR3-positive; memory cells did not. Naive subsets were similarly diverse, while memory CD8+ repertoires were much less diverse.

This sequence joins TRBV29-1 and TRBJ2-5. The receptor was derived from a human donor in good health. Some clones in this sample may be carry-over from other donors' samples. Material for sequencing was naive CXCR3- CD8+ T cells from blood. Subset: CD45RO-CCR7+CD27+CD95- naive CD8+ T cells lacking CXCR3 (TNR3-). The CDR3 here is CSVETNQETQYF.